A selection of T cell receptor beta chains follows, all from one sample in a study of T-cell reconstitution after alpha-beta-depleted transplantation in children. TCRdb analysed the PCR reads with MiXCR anew, one entry per CDR3 protein. The sample lists about 600,000 distinct CDR3 sequences; roughly 24% were seen once. The sample consisted of PBMCs, mostly from graft donor cells, taken 360 days after TCRalphabeta/CD19-depleted stem cell transplant. The source of these receptors is a boy younger than two who had a stem cell transplant for acute myeloid leukemia, so the T cells may come from the graft donor. CDR3s include the opening cysteine and the closing phenylalanine or tryptophan. D genes are given only for firm matches. Clone size appears in some rows only: once, few, many, or a class for an expanded clone.

V gene,J gene,clone size,D gene,CDR3 DNA,CDR3 protein
TRBV9,TRBJ2-2,-,TRBD2,TGTGCCAGCAGCGTAGGGCTAGCGGGGGGGCCGTGGACCGGGGAGCTGTTTTTT,CASSVGLAGGPWTGELFF
TRBV27,TRBJ2-1,many,-,TGTGCCAGCAGTCCAACCTTCGGCGGCAATGAGCAGTTCTTC,CASSPTFGGNEQFF
TRBV7-2,TRBJ2-5,-,-,TGTGCCAGCAGCTTAGTTGTTAGCGGTAAAGAGACCCAGTACTTC,CASSLVVSGKETQYF
TRBV20-1,TRBJ2-5,few,TRBD2,TGCAGTGCTCCCTGGGGCGGGGGAGAGACCCAGTACTTC,CSAPWGGGETQYF
TRBV20-1,TRBJ2-5,many,-,TGCAGTGCCCCCCTAGGAAGGGAGACCCAGTACTTC,CSAPLGRETQYF
TRBV20-1,TRBJ2-7,few,-,TGCAGTGCTAGGGGACACATCTACGAGCAGTACTTC,CSARGHIYEQYF
TRBV5-1,TRBJ2-1,few,-,TGCGCCAGCAGGGGGGGGACAAATGCTAATGAGCAGTTCTTC,CASRGGTNANEQFF
TRBV5-1,TRBJ2-5,many,-,TGTGCCAGCAGCCTCACAGGATCAGAGACCCAGTACTTC,CASSLTGSETQYF
TRBV12-3/TRBV12-4,TRBJ2-1,-,TRBD2,TGTGCCAGCAGTTTCGCACTAGCGGAGACCTCCTACAATGAGCAGTTCTTC,CASSFALAETSYNEQFF
TRBV4-3,TRBJ1-2,few,-,TGCGCCAGCAGCCAAGATTTAGGGGCTTTATTCCGGAACTATGGCTACACCTTC,CASSQDLGALFRNYGYTF
TRBV6-2/TRBV6-3,TRBJ2-7,few,TRBD2,TGTGCCAGCAGTTACTCGAAGATTAGCGGGGGGGTCTACGAGCAGTACTTC,CASSYSKISGGVYEQYF
TRBV6-1,TRBJ1-1,few,-,TGTGCCAGCACCCCGGCGGTGGAACACACTGAAGCTTTCTTT,CASTPAVEHTEAFF
TRBV20-1,TRBJ2-1,-,TRBD1,TGCAGTGTCAAACGGGACAGGGGATTCTATGAGCAGTTCTTC,CSVKRDRGFYEQFF
TRBV27,TRBJ2-1,-,-,TGTGCCAGCAGTTTAGGTGGACTGACCTACAATGAGCAGTTCTTC,CASSLGGLTYNEQFF
TRBV20-1,TRBJ2-7,many,TRBD1,TGCAGTGCCGTCGGGACAGAGTCCTACGAGCAGTACTTC,CSAVGTESYEQYF
TRBV20-1,TRBJ2-7,many,-,TGCAGTGCTGGACGAAGCGAGCAGTACTTC,CSAGRSEQYF
TRBV12-3/TRBV12-4,TRBJ1-5,-,-,TGTGCCAGCAGTTTCCCAGGGGACCAGCCCCAGCATTTT,CASSFPGDQPQHF
TRBV14,TRBJ1-5,-,TRBD1,TGTGCCAGCAGCCAACAGGGGGCACAGGGCAACTATAGCAATCAGCCCCAGCATTTT,CASSQQGAQGNYSNQPQHF
TRBV15,TRBJ2-3,-,-,TGTGCCACCAGCAGAGATAGTGGGTGGCCAGATACGCAGTATTTT,CATSRDSGWPDTQYF
TRBV29-1,TRBJ1-1,-,-,TGCAGCGGGGCCCGGGTCCTGACTGAAGCTTTCTTT,CSGARVLTEAFF
TRBV9,TRBJ2-3,-,-,TGTGCCAGCAGCGTACAGGCAGGGGAGGCAGATACGCAGTATTTT,CASSVQAGEADTQYF
TRBV11-2,TRBJ2-7,-,TRBD1,TGTGCCAGCAGCTTCCCCGACAGGGTAGCCTACGAGCAGTACTTC,CASSFPDRVAYEQYF
TRBV20-1,TRBJ2-1,few,-,TGCAGTGCTAGAAGATGGGGGGGCGAAACTGAGCAGTTCTTC,CSARRWGGETEQFF
TRBV6-5,TRBJ1-2,-,-,TGTGCCAGCAGTTACGGAGAGGGGGATTACAAATATGGCTACACCTTC,CASSYGEGDYKYGYTF
TRBV20-1,TRBJ2-1,-,TRBD2,TGCAGTGCTAGGCCCCCCCAAGCGGGGGGGCGGAATGAGCAGTTCTTC,CSARPPQAGGRNEQFF
TRBV29-1,TRBJ1-1,many,-,TGCAGCGTTGCGCCTCGGGAGGCGAACACTGAAGCTTTCTTT,CSVAPREANTEAFF
TRBV2,TRBJ1-2,few,-,TGTGCCAGCAGCGTCGGGGGAGCTAACTATGGCTACACCTTC,CASSVGGANYGYTF
TRBV20-1,TRBJ2-5,-,-,TGCAGTGGGGTTCTTGGGTGGGCGTACCAAGAGACCCAGTACTTC,CSGVLGWAYQETQYF
TRBV19,TRBJ2-3,-,TRBD2,TGTGCCAGTACCCTGAGGACTAGCGGCACAGATACGCAGTATTTT,CASTLRTSGTDTQYF
TRBV7-2,TRBJ1-2,-,-,TGTGCCAGCAGCTTAGACGGGACGGCATATGGCTACACCTTC,CASSLDGTAYGYTF
TRBV7-2,TRBJ2-2,-,-,TGTGCCAGCAGCTTAATGGGAAATGCCGGGGAGCTGTTTTTT,CASSLMGNAGELFF
TRBV7-2,TRBJ2-1,few,-,TGTGCCAGCAGCGTGGGACACAACAATGAGCAGTTCTTC,CASSVGHNNEQFF
TRBV28,TRBJ2-6,-,-,TGTGCCAGCAGTCCTCCCCCAGGGGCTGGGGCCAACGTCCTGACTTTC,CASSPPPGAGANVLTF
TRBV9,TRBJ2-3,-,-,TGTGCCAGCAGCCCTCGGACAGCCTTCAGCACAGATACGCAGTATTTT,CASSPRTAFSTDTQYF
TRBV4-1,TRBJ2-1,many,-,TGCGCCAGCAGCCAAGTTAATGAGCAGTTCTTC,CASSQVNEQFF
TRBV7-2,TRBJ2-4,many,TRBD2,TGTGCCAGCAGCTTCCCCGGGACTAGCGGGGGGGCGGAATCGGCCAAAAACATTCAGTACTTC,CASSFPGTSGGAESAKNIQYF
TRBV29-1,TRBJ2-3,many,-,TGCAGCGTTGAAAGGCGGGGAGACACAGATACGCAGTATTTT,CSVERRGDTDTQYF
TRBV28,TRBJ2-4,many,-,TGTGCCAGCAGTCCTCGGACAGGGAGGGGCATTCAGTACTTC,CASSPRTGRGIQYF
TRBV29-1,TRBJ2-1,few,TRBD2,TGCAGCGTTGCACTAGCGGCATACAATGAGCAGTTCTTC,CSVALAAYNEQFF
TRBV7-7,TRBJ2-2,many,-,TGTGCCAGCAGCTTAGACAGTCTAGGCACCGGGGAGCTGTTTTTT,CASSLDSLGTGELFF
TRBV20-1,TRBJ2-2,many,-,TGCAGTGCTAGAGACCTAAGTACCGGGGAGCTGTTTTTT,CSARDLSTGELFF
TRBV29-1,TRBJ2-7,few,TRBD1,TGCAGCGCCCAACAGGGGAACTACGAGCAGTACTTC,CSAQQGNYEQYF
TRBV20-1,TRBJ2-1,few,-,TGCAGTGCTAGGGGGGACTGGCTCACCTACAATGAGCAGTTCTTC,CSARGDWLTYNEQFF
TRBV20-1,TRBJ1-5,many,TRBD1,TGCAGTGCTAGAGGGACAGGGGTCAATCAGCCCCAGCATTTT,CSARGTGVNQPQHF
TRBV15,TRBJ2-2,few,-,TGTGCCACCAGCGGCCCAGACACCGGGGAGCTGTTTTTT,CATSGPDTGELFF
TRBV18,TRBJ1-1,few,-,TGTGCCAGCTCACCATGGGGCAGAAGTGAAGCTTTCTTT,CASSPWGRSEAFF
TRBV11-2,TRBJ2-3,-,-,TGTGCCAGCCGGCGCTCCACAGATACGCAGTATTTT,CASRRSTDTQYF
TRBV7-8,TRBJ2-2,-,TRBD1,TGTGCCAGCAGCTCCCTGACAGGGTCGAACACCGGGGAGCTGTTTTTT,CASSSLTGSNTGELFF
TRBV12-5,TRBJ2-1,-,-,TGTGCTAGTGGTTCAACAGGGTACAATGAGCAGTTCTTC,CASGSTGYNEQFF
TRBV5-1,TRBJ2-2,-,-,TGCGCCACCCGCTACACCGGGGAGCTGTTTTTT,CATRYTGELFF
TRBV11-2,TRBJ1-4,-,-,TGTGCCAGCAGCTTAGATAGCTTTGCAACTAATGAAAAACTGTTTTTT,CASSLDSFATNEKLFF
TRBV3-1,TRBJ2-1,many,-,TGTGCCAGCAGCACTATACGGGGGCGAGGTTACAATGAGCAGTTCTTC,CASSTIRGRGYNEQFF
TRBV4-1,TRBJ2-1,few,TRBD2,TGCGCCAGCAGCCCCCCCGCAACTAGCGGGGAAGAGCAGTTCTTC,CASSPPATSGEEQFF
TRBV5-1,TRBJ1-1,many,-,TGCGCCAGCAGCTTGGGTGGGCCTACTGAAGCTTTCTTT,CASSLGGPTEAFF
TRBV12-3/TRBV12-4,TRBJ2-1,few,TRBD1,TGTGCCAGCACCCTGACAGGGTCGTACAATGAGCAGTTCTTC,CASTLTGSYNEQFF
TRBV10-3,TRBJ1-2,many,-,TGTGCCAGCCAGGGAACTCTCTATGGCTACACCTTC,CASQGTLYGYTF
TRBV5-1,TRBJ1-6,-,-,TGCGCCAGCAGCTTGGAGGGACAAGCTAATTCACCCCTCCACTTT,CASSLEGQANSPLHF